Following are 21 T cell receptor beta chains from one sample sequenced in a study of patients and donors after allogeneic stem cell transplantation. TCRdb re-called the RT-PCR reads through MiXCR, storing one row per CDR3 protein. Found here are roughly 960,000 distinct CDR3 sequences, approximately 18% of them singletons; the top ten hold 5.5% to 6.5%. Input material: blood, either unsorted or a sorted T cell fraction (not recorded which). The receptor set was obtained from a human donor who was either an allogeneic HSCT recipient or a stem cell or donor lymphocyte infusion donor (not recorded which). It is not recorded whose cells these are; they may come from a transplant donor.

V gene TRBV7-2 combines with J gene TRBJ1-2; D is undetermined. V lost 1 base and J 7 bases, leaving 13 bases between the germline ends. This CDR3 is built from 14 residues. From germline, CDR1 is SGHTA and CDR2 FQGNSA. CDR3 protein: CASSLGVKESGYTF. Here the CDR3 DNA reads TGTGCCAGCAGCTTAGGAGTAAAAGAGTCTGGCTACACCTTC.

This rearrangement joins TRBV2 to TRBJ1-4; D is ambiguous. V was trimmed by 7 bases and J by 7 bases, leaving 16 bases between them. This CDR3 spans 14 amino acids. The germline V gene has CDR1 SNHLY and CDR2 FYNNEI. CDR3 sequence: CASTKGGLREKLFF. In DNA, the CDR3 is TGTGCCAGCACGAAGGGAGGGCTACGTGAAAAACTGTTTTTT. Full variable domain (outside the CDR3, taken from reference TRBV2 and TRBJ1-4): EPEVTQTPSHQVTQMGQEVILRCVPISNHLYFYWYRQILGQKVEFLVSFYNNEISEKSEIFDDQFSVERPDGSNFTLKIRSTKLEDSAMYFCASTKGGLREKLFFGSGTQLSVL.

This sequence joins TRBV29-1 and TRBJ1-2; TRBD1 matches 9 bases. CDR3 length equals 14 residues. J was trimmed by 4 bases and V by 1 base; bases with no gene match: 4. Germline lookup yields CDR1 SQVTM and CDR2 ANQGSEA. The CDR3 sequence is CSVEGDREGYGYTF. CDR3 nucleotides: TGCAGCGTTGAAGGGGACAGGGAGGGCTATGGCTACACCTTC.

The V call is TRBV18, the J call TRBJ2-7, with 7 bases identical to TRBD2. V shed 6 bases and J 3 bases; nucleotides not matched to a gene: 11. The CDR3 loop spans 15 amino acids. Germline CDR1 reads KGHSH; CDR2 reads LQKENI. The CDR3 DNA follows: TGTGCCAGCTCTCGCGGGGGAGGATCAAACTACGAGCAGTACTTC. Translated, it gives CASSRGGGSNYEQYF.

This clonotype was counted ten times or more. The gene calls are TRBV4-3 and TRBJ2-7, with D possibly being TRBD1 (8 bases). Germline V lookup: CDR1 LGHNA, CDR2 YSLEER. The V and J ends lost 0 bases and 4 bases respectively, with 16 bases between them. The CDR3 extends over 16 amino acids. CDR3 amino acids: CASSQDYYRGGYEQYF. CDR3 nucleotides: TGCGCCAGCAGCCAAGATTATTACAGGGGGGGTTACGAGCAGTACTTC.

V and J are TRBV29-1 and TRBJ2-2, with D tentatively TRBD1 (6 bases). CDR3 length: 13 residues. Germline CDR1 SQVTM, CDR2 ANQGSEA. Trimming removed 4 bases from V and 4 bases from J, with 10 bases in between. In DNA form, the CDR3 reads TGCAGCGTTGTGGTAGGGGGCACCGGGGAGCTGTTTTTT. Protein: CSVVVGGTGELFF.

The chain has TRBV9 and TRBJ1-2; D might be TRBD1 (5 bases). Germline V lookup: CDR1 SGDLS, CDR2 YYNGEE. The CDR3 contains 15 residues. The V end was cut by 0 bases, the J end by 1 base, with 10 bases between. The CDR3: CASSVGRDVNYGYTF. CDR3 bases: TGTGCCAGCAGCGTAGGGAGGGACGTTAACTATGGCTACACCTTC.

V gene TRBV5-1 combines with J gene TRBJ2-3; the D gene could be TRBD1 or TRBD2 (6 bases each). Trimming took off 5 bases at V and 1 base at J, with 17 bases between the two ends. The germline V gene encodes CDR1 SGHRS and CDR2 YFSETQ. This CDR3 contains 16 residues. The CDR3 reads CASSRTSGAGTDTQYF. The CDR3 DNA sequence: TGCGCCAGCAGTCGCACCTCGGGGGCCGGCACAGATACGCAGTATTTT.

The chain links TRBV20-1 to TRBJ2-5, with 9 bases that match TRBD2. V lost 6 bases and J lost 3; bases outside the gene matches: 8. The CDR3 sequence is 14 residues long. CDR1 and CDR2 from the germline V gene are DFQATT and SNEGSKA (reference sequence). CDR3 bases: TGCAGTGCGGGCCTAGCGGGGATGAAAGAGACCCAGTACTTC. Translated, it gives CSAGLAGMKETQYF.

This clonotype has more than one count but fewer than ten. V and J are TRBV9 and TRBJ2-2, with a weak D call TRBD2 (5 bases). From germline, CDR1 is SGDLS and CDR2 YYNGEE. The CDR3 is 16 amino acids. The ends were cut back, 4 bases at V and 3 bases at J, with 16 bases in the middle. The CDR3 spells CASSIPGTGYTGELFF. Written as DNA, the CDR3 is TGTGCCAGCAGCATCCCGGGAACCGGATACACCGGGGAGCTGTTTTTT.

This clonotype was observed many times. The gene calls are TRBV28 and TRBJ1-1, with TRBD1 matching over 7 bases. The V gene end was trimmed by 7 bases and the J gene end by 3 bases; junction bases not matched to a gene: 8. The CDR3 loop spans 14 amino acids. Germline CDR1 MDHEN, CDR2 SYDVKM. The CDR3 reads CASTNRGGYTEAFF. In nucleotides, the CDR3 is TGTGCCAGCACCAACAGGGGAGGATACACTGAAGCTTTCTTT.

V is TRBV27 and J is TRBJ2-7; tentative D call: TRBD2 (5 bases). Germline V lookup: CDR1 MNHEY, CDR2 SMNVEV (reference sequence). The germline V and J ends were trimmed by 5 bases and 6 bases, with 23 bases remaining between them. This CDR3 comprises 16 residues. In DNA, the CDR3 is TGTGCCAGCAGTCTCGATGGAGGTCCCACTTACCGCGAGCAGTACTTC. Protein: CASSLDGGPTYREQYF.

The sample holds a few counts of this clonotype. CDR3 amino acids: CATSRDRQTRTF. The CDR3 bases are TGTGCCACCAGCAGAGATCGGCAGACAAGGACCTTC. The V and J genes are TRBV15 and TRBJ1-2; D gene uncertain. Trimming stripped 0 bases from V and 14 bases from J, with 13 bases between. The CDR3 is 12 amino acids. Germline CDR1 LNHNV, CDR2 YYDKDF (reference sequence).

This clonotype was seen a few times. The chain joins TRBV11-2 to TRBJ1-1; possibly TRBD1 for D (6 bases). This CDR3 contains 14 residues. Trimming shortened V by 2 bases and J by 6 bases, and 13 bases separated the two germline ends. The germline V gene encodes CDR1 SGHAT and CDR2 FQNNGV. The CDR3 DNA reads as TGTGCCAGCAGCTTAAGGGTCGAGGGGGCTGAAGCTTTCTTT. This translates into CASSLRVEGAEAFF.

The chain combines TRBV20-1 with TRBJ1-5; 10 bases are shared with TRBD1. V shed 5 bases and J 5 bases; nucleotides not matched to a gene: 9. The CDR3 covers 15 residues. CDR1 and CDR2 (germline): DFQATT, SNEGSKA (reference sequence). The DNA for the CDR3 is TGCAGTGCTTTGCCCCGGACAGGGGGATATCAGCCCCAGCATTTT. It encodes CSALPRTGGYQPQHF.

The rearrangement links TRBV12-5 to TRBJ2-7; D is unresolved. CDR1 LGHNT and CDR2 FRNRAP come from the germline V gene. V lost 6 bases and J lost 4, with 16 bases in between. The CDR3 covers 14 residues. CDR3 sequence reads: CASGTVEREYEQYF. The CDR3 DNA reads as TGTGCTAGTGGCACCGTGGAGCGAGAGTACGAGCAGTACTTC.

A few counts support this clonotype. The V call is TRBV6-1, the J call TRBJ2-7; 12 bases fit TRBD2. The V gene's germline CDR1 is MNHNS and CDR2 SASEGT. There are 13 residues in the CDR3. V gave up 5 bases and J gave up 6 bases; unmatched junction bases: 2. The CDR3: CASSRTSGIEQYF. CDR3 bases: TGTGCCAGCAGTCGGACTAGCGGGATCGAGCAGTACTTC.

The table lists this clonotype with a few counts. The chain recombines TRBV7-9 with TRBJ1-6; 7 bases are a match to TRBD1. The junction had 6 bases not matched to a gene; V was cut back by 3 bases and J by 7 bases. The V gene's germline CDR1 is SEHNR and CDR2 FQNEAQ (reference sequence). This CDR3 is built from 15 residues. CDR3 loop: CASSLRDRQNSPLHF. CDR3 bases: TGTGCCAGCAGCTTGCGGGACAGACAAAATTCACCCCTCCACTTT. Looking up the rest from reference TRBV7-9 and TRBJ1-6 gives the full variable domain: DTGVSQNPRHKITKRGQNVTFRCDPISEHNRLYWYRQTLGQGPEFLTYFQNEAQLEKSRLLSDRFSAERPKGSFSTLEIQRTEQGDSAMYLCASSLRDRQNSPLHFGNGTRLTVT.

This clonotype was seen repeatedly, ten times or more. J is TRBJ2-1 and V is TRBV29-1; maybe TRBD2 (5 bases). V lost 7 bases and J lost 10, with 20 bases in between. CDR1 is SQVTM, CDR2 ANQGSEA, per germline. This CDR3 contains 13 residues. The CDR3 region is CSAEMFASGEQFF. CDR3 nucleotides: TGCAGCGCCGAGATGTTCGCGAGCGGAGAGCAGTTCTTC.

This clonotype has a handful of counts. The chain couples TRBV28 to TRBJ2-2; D gene uncertain. The CDR3 runs 13 residues. Germline CDR1 is MDHEN and CDR2 is SYDVKM. Trimming pared 2 bases from V and 6 bases from J, leaving 7 bases between. The CDR3 loop reads CASSLAVAGELFF. The CDR3 coding sequence is TGTGCCAGCAGTTTAGCTGTCGCCGGGGAGCTGTTTTTT.

The rearrangement links TRBV30 to TRBJ1-3; D ambiguous. V lost 6 bases and J lost 0, with 12 bases in between. From germline, CDR1 is GTSNPN and CDR2 SVGIG (reference sequence). The CDR3 runs to 14 residues. DNA for the CDR3: TGTGCCTGTCAACCATCTTACTCTGGAAACACCATATATTTT. Its translation is CACQPSYSGNTIYF.